This is a list of T cell receptor beta chains from one sample in a study of early T cells in non-severe SARS-CoV-2 infection. TCRdb reprocessed the 5' RACE reads via MiXCR and lists one record per CDR3 protein. Of tens of thousands of distinct CDR3 sequences detected, around 13% appear once; the ten largest clones hold about 4.2%. Sequenced: whole blood. The source of these receptors is an adult who was a healthcare worker with PCR-confirmed SARS-CoV-2 infection or an uninfected control (not recorded which). Each CDR3 is given with its conserved first and last residue. The order of the fields is V gene, J gene, CDR3 protein.

V: TRBV12-3/TRBV12-4
J: TRBJ2-3
CDR3: CASSFRQSTDTQYF

V: TRBV11-3
J: TRBJ2-3
CDR3: CASSPGTSGSSTDTQYF

V: TRBV20-1
J: TRBJ2-7
CDR3: CSASGQGFEQYF

V: TRBV12-3/TRBV12-4
J: TRBJ1-1
CDR3: CASTPRGTEAFF

V: TRBV7-9
J: TRBJ2-7
CDR3: CASSFGGNPYEQYF

V: TRBV11-2
J: TRBJ2-5
CDR3: CASSLERGPQETQYF

V: TRBV5-6
J: TRBJ2-1
CDR3: CASSLRGREKDEQFF

V: TRBV6-6
J: TRBJ2-7
CDR3: CASLDPAGASYEQYF

V: TRBV20-1
J: TRBJ2-1
CDR3: CSAELAGDEQFF

V: TRBV24-1
J: TRBJ1-6
CDR3: CATSSRSSYNSPLHF

V: TRBV11-2
J: TRBJ2-3
CDR3: CASSTRLWGGTDTQYF

V: TRBV2
J: TRBJ2-3
CDR3: CASSVELGVRTDTQYF

V: TRBV7-7
J: TRBJ2-5
CDR3: CASSLGDTRPGTQYF

V: TRBV5-4
J: TRBJ2-4
CDR3: CASSATGGGGGAKNIQYF

V: TRBV11-1
J: TRBJ2-4
CDR3: CASRGTGALQYF

V: TRBV6-6
J: TRBJ2-7
CDR3: CASRPYPWYSYEQYF

V: TRBV20-1
J: TRBJ2-3
CDR3: CSARDQLGRSSTDTQYF

V: TRBV6-6
J: TRBJ1-1
CDR3: CASSYSVGRMNTEAFF

V: TRBV7-9
J: TRBJ2-6
CDR3: CASSSHRSGANVLTF

V: TRBV6-5
J: TRBJ1-1
CDR3: CASSYSRRNTEAFF

V: TRBV18
J: TRBJ2-4
CDR3: CASSPLTGAKNIQYF

V: TRBV29-1
J: TRBJ2-6
CDR3: CSVEKGVPSGANVLTF

V: TRBV9
J: TRBJ1-2
CDR3: CASSVDSNYGYTF

V: TRBV6-5
J: TRBJ1-3
CDR3: CASSYFSGNTIYF

V: TRBV29-1
J: TRBJ2-7
CDR3: CSATSGYEQYF

V: TRBV5-1
J: TRBJ2-6
CDR3: CASSDADFSGANVLTF

V: TRBV12-5
J: TRBJ2-3
CDR3: CASGLVLVGGTDTQYF

V: TRBV6-2/TRBV6-3
J: TRBJ2-1
CDR3: CASSYSRHEQFF

V: TRBV3-1
J: TRBJ1-4
CDR3: CASSQGTGETNEKLFF

V: TRBV10-3
J: TRBJ1-2
CDR3: CAISAQGGYTF

V: TRBV28
J: TRBJ2-6
CDR3: CASSLWAAGANVLTF

V: TRBV6-6
J: TRBJ1-5
CDR3: CASSPIDRPHQPQHF

V: TRBV29-1
J: TRBJ2-2
CDR3: CRPAGLAKGNTGELFF

V: TRBV20-1
J: TRBJ1-6
CDR3: CSAGTGARVNSPLHF

V: TRBV20-1
J: TRBJ2-7
CDR3: CSASMTPVSYEQYF

V: TRBV6-4
J: TRBJ2-3
CDR3: CASSAVGAGTDTQYF

V: TRBV10-3
J: TRBJ1-4
CDR3: CAISEMREKLFF

V: TRBV6-1
J: TRBJ1-4
CDR3: CASREQGATNEKLFF

V: TRBV3-1
J: TRBJ1-6
CDR3: CASSRGQLPPLHF

V: TRBV29-1
J: TRBJ2-1
CDR3: CSVEQYWALNEQFF

V: TRBV12-3/TRBV12-4
J: TRBJ2-2
CDR3: CANGRANTGELFF

V: TRBV5-1
J: TRBJ2-7
CDR3: CASSPLEGYEQYF

V: TRBV7-2
J: TRBJ2-1
CDR3: CASSRGQRGESYNEQFF

V: TRBV10-3
J: TRBJ2-7
CDR3: CAIRPGRNLGEQYF

V: TRBV10-3
J: TRBJ2-5
CDR3: CAISGGAGETQYF

V: TRBV7-9
J: TRBJ2-2
CDR3: CASSLSQGSTGELFF

V: TRBV19
J: TRBJ1-6
CDR3: CASTPFSSSYNSPLHF

V: TRBV20-1
J: TRBJ1-1
CDR3: CSAGTPPEAFF

V: TRBV19
J: TRBJ2-7
CDR3: CASSLRGLDEQYF

V: TRBV20-1
J: TRBJ2-7
CDR3: CSATGAYEQYF

V: TRBV11-2
J: TRBJ2-1
CDR3: CASSSRGLALYNEQFF

V: TRBV11-2
J: TRBJ2-7
CDR3: CASSPISRRRGQDYEQYF

V: TRBV2
J: TRBJ1-4
CDR3: CASSPTLEDNEKLFF

V: TRBV5-4
J: TRBJ1-1
CDR3: CASTQNLDSNTEAFF

V: TRBV12-3/TRBV12-4
J: TRBJ2-7
CDR3: CASSWTEYEQYF

V: TRBV5-6
J: TRBJ2-5
CDR3: CASSLGLAGGKETQYF